This is a list of T cell receptor beta chains from one sample in a study of PD-L1 blockade in urothelial cancer. Profiling relied on immunoSEQ multiplex PCR, and the TCRdb table lists in-frame clones only, not all of them. The repertoire includes around 130,000 clones, less than 85% of them detected once, and roughly 3.2% sits in the top ten. The sequences come from PBMCs, collected around atezolizumab (anti-PD-L1) treatment. Receptors originate from a middle-aged man with urothelial cancer. CDR3s leave out the opening cysteine and the closing phenylalanine or tryptophan. Each record gives: D gene, CDR3 length, V gene, CDR3 protein. The D gene is left open where the match is weak.

D: NA
length: 11
V: TRBV30
CDR3: AWEGGANYGYT

D: TRBD2
length: 13
V: TRBV11-3
CDR3: ASSLGGRAYNEQF

D: TRBD1
length: 16
V: TRBV5-1
CDR3: ASSLAPGTGPREGGYT

D: TRBD1
length: 12
V: TRBV11-1
CDR3: ASSPDRGDSPLH

D: NA
length: 13
V: TRBV7-9
CDR3: ASSLAPGGEETQY

D: NA
length: 12
V: TRBV6-5
CDR3: ASGSTWTSNGYT

D: TRBD1
length: 14
V: TRBV4-1
CDR3: ASSLNPRTGLGEQY

D: NA
length: 12
V: TRBV6-5
CDR3: ASSYDSFSYEQY

D: TRBD1
length: 12
V: TRBV6-6
CDR3: ASSYFTGDYEQY

D: TRBD1
length: 13
V: TRBV5-1
CDR3: ASTTGGSGNSPLH

D: NA
length: 11
V: TRBV19
CDR3: ATVGVADRGYT

D: NA
length: 13
V: TRBV15
CDR3: ATSRIPHEWETQY

D: NA
length: 12
V: TRBV6-4
CDR3: ASLWGSTNEKLF

D: NA
length: 14
V: TRBV15
CDR3: ATSSLNYRKEYGYT

D: TRBD2
length: 14
V: TRBV6-1
CDR3: ASSESSSGLLREQY

D: TRBD1
length: 13
V: TRBV5-1
CDR3: ASSEGQLGNYGYT

D: NA
length: 15
V: TRBV15
CDR3: ATSREMGQSSTDTQY

D: TRBD1
length: 13
V: TRBV5-1
CDR3: ASSLVGQGLLGYT

D: TRBD1
length: 11
V: TRBV2
CDR3: ASTTGVNEKLF

D: TRBD2
length: 13
V: TRBV19
CDR3: ASTPSGGNYNEQF

D: NA
length: 13
V: TRBV4-1
CDR3: ASSQELGLTGELF

D: NA
length: 11
V: TRBV7-2
CDR3: ASSFQGNQPQH

D: NA
length: 10
V: TRBV2
CDR3: ASSEARRVYT

D: NA
length: 14
V: TRBV6-1
CDR3: ASSEAYRAAGNTIY

D: TRBD2
length: 13
V: TRBV7-3
CDR3: ASSGGRGGVDEQF

D: NA
length: 12
V: TRBV10-2
CDR3: ASSDLSGAYEQY

D: NA
length: 11
V: TRBV7-6
CDR3: ASSDGQPYEQY

D: TRBD2
length: 15
V: TRBV7-2
CDR3: ASSLVPSGSSTDTQY